The next 13 T cell receptor beta chains were all read from a single sample in a study of T cells in Graves' hyperthyroidism and ophthalmopathy. TCR beta CDR3 sequences were amplified from RNA transcripts. A set of HTBI primers served as the primers for a first-round RT-PCR of the TCR CDR3. A single record per CDR3 protein comes from TCRdb applying MiXCR to the multiplex PCR reads. This sample yields 75,000 to 100,000 distinct CDR3 sequences, of which around 37% are seen a single time; roughly 10% belongs to the top ten. Sequenced: peripheral blood or thyroid tissue (not recorded which). All receptors come from a woman in her 30s with Graves' hyperthyroidism.

With regard to this clonotype: This CDR3 is missing its conserved last phenylalanine or tryptophan, likely due to a read error. This chain uses TRBV7-3 with TRBJ1-2, with D uncertain. The CDR3 has 13 residues. CDR1 and CDR2 (germline): SGHTA, FQGTGA. V shed 2 bases and J shed 4 bases, with 8 bases lying between them. The CDR3 nucleotides are TGTGCCAGCAGCTTATGGACCGCCTATGGCTACACCGTC. It translates to CASSLWTAYGYTV.

This clonotype came up many times. This sequence joins TRBV24-1 and TRBJ2-5; TRBD1 agrees at 8 bases. The CDR3 has 14 amino acids. The germline gives CDR1 KGHDR, CDR2 SFDVKD. With 4 bases clipped from V and 3 bases from J, the junction kept 3 bases outside the gene matches. CDR3 sequence: CATSDPDREETQYF. CDR3 DNA: TGTGCCACCAGTGACCCGGACAGGGAAGAGACCCAGTACTTC.

This clonotype was observed many times. The chain has TRBV7-2 and TRBJ1-5; D uncertain. The CDR3 extends over 14 amino acids. The germline gives CDR1 SGHTA, CDR2 FQGNSA. Trimming shortened V by 2 bases and J by 5 bases, and 10 bases separated the two germline ends. The CDR3 nucleotides read TGTGCCAGCAGCTTAATAGGTCGTGATCAGCCCCAGCATTTT. Translating it yields CASSLIGRDQPQHF.

This clonotype was recorded many times. V gene TRBV7-8 combines with J gene TRBJ1-1; D gene ambiguous. The CDR3 is 17 residues long. Looked up from germline, CDR1 is SGHVS and CDR2 is FQNEAQ. V was clipped by 1 base and J by 3 bases, with 18 bases between them. In DNA, the CDR3 is TGTGCCAGCAGCTTAGGGGTGTCGGATACCCTCCACACTGAAGCTTTCTTT. Its translation is CASSLGVSDTLHTEAFF. Using reference TRBV7-8 and TRBJ1-1 for the parts outside the CDR3, the full variable domain is GAGVSQSPRYKVAKRGQDVALRCDPISGHVSLFWYQQALGQGPEFLTYFQNEAQLDKSGLPSDRFFAERPEGSVSTLKIQRTQQEDSAVYLCASSLGVSDTLHTEAFFGQGTRLTVV.

This clonotype was seen at least ten times. The chain combines TRBV5-1 with TRBJ2-7, with D possibly TRBD1 on 6 matching bases. Germline-derived CDR1 and CDR2 are SGHRS and YFSETQ. This CDR3 comprises 13 residues. V lost 6 bases and J lost 5, with 15 bases in between. The DNA of the CDR3 is TGCGCCAGCACCCTACAGGGTACCGACGAGCAGTACTTC. It specifies CASTLQGTDEQYF.

This clonotype was seen ten or more times. The chain links TRBV7-2 to TRBJ1-3, with D maybe TRBD1 (6 bases). This CDR3 spans 14 amino acids. V lost 1 base and J 7 bases, leaving 11 bases between the germline ends. Germline V gives CDR1 SGHTA, CDR2 FQGNSA. The CDR3 coding sequence is TGTGCCAGCAGCTTAGGATCAGGGGCCAACACCATATATTTT. Translated, it gives CASSLGSGANTIYF. Complete variable domain (other parts from reference TRBV7-2 and TRBJ1-3): GAGVSQSPSNKVTEKGKDVELRCDPISGHTALYWYRQSLGQGLEFLIYFQGNSAPDKSGLPSDRFSAERTGGSVSTLTIQRTQQEDSAVYLCASSLGSGANTIYFGEGSWLTVV.

This clonotype was counted at least ten times. The gene calls are TRBV7-2 and TRBJ2-7, with TRBD2 matching over 11 bases. Trimming cost V 5 bases and J 0 bases; bases outside gene matches: 3. The CDR3 runs 15 residues. The germline V gene has CDR1 SGHTA and CDR2 FQGNSA. The CDR3 loop is CASSVTSGSSYEQYF. In DNA, the CDR3 is TGTGCCAGCAGCGTAACTAGCGGGAGCTCCTACGAGCAGTACTTC. The whole variable domain, remainder taken from reference TRBV7-2 and TRBJ2-7, is GAGVSQSPSNKVTEKGKDVELRCDPISGHTALYWYRQSLGQGLEFLIYFQGNSAPDKSGLPSDRFSAERTGGSVSTLTIQRTQQEDSAVYLCASSVTSGSSYEQYFGPGTRLTVT.

This clonotype was picked up a small number of times. This chain links TRBV12-3 or TRBV12-4 with TRBJ2-5, with 7 bases matching TRBD2. The CDR3 is made up of 15 amino acids. The V gene end was trimmed by 8 bases and the J gene end by 2 bases; junction bases not matched to a gene: 11. The DNA of the CDR3 is TGTGCCAGCGGGCACGCGGGAGTTAGACAAGAGACCCAGTACTTC. Protein: CASGHAGVRQETQYF.

The table lists this clonotype with many counts. J is TRBJ2-5 and V is TRBV12-3 or TRBV12-4; tentatively, D is TRBD1 or TRBD2 (6 bases each). Trimming stripped 6 bases from V and 7 bases from J, with 21 bases between. CDR3 length: 15 amino acids. The chain's CDR3 is CASSTNGGQGGTQYF. The CDR3 region has the DNA TGTGCCAGCAGCACGAACGGGGGCCAAGGGGGGACCCAGTACTTC.

The table lists this clonotype with many counts. The chain combines TRBV7-9 with TRBJ2-2; possible D gene TRBD1, 5 bases. CDR1 and CDR2 from the germline V gene are SEHNR and FQNEAQ (reference sequence). V dropped 5 bases and J dropped 4 bases, with 14 bases sitting between them. The length of the CDR3 is 15 residues. The CDR3 region is CASSLQTVTTGELFF. Here the CDR3 DNA reads TGTGCCAGCAGCCTCCAGACAGTTACCACCGGGGAGCTGTTTTTT.

The CDR3 loop is CATSSRGGDYGYTF. CDR3 in DNA: TGTGCCACCAGCAGTCGGGGGGGGGACTATGGCTACACCTTC. The chain employs TRBV15 and TRBJ1-2; D is possibly TRBD1 (5 bases). The CDR3 extends over 14 amino acids. Germline V lookup: CDR1 LNHNV, CDR2 YYDKDF (reference sequence). Trimming stripped 3 bases from V and 3 bases from J, with 11 bases between.

This clonotype has ten or more counts. The chain joins TRBV19 to TRBJ1-5, with 9 bases fitting TRBD1. With V trimmed by 7 bases and J by 6 bases, 7 bases remained unmatched. The CDR3 covers 14 residues. Germline CDR1 LNHDA, CDR2 SQIVND (reference sequence). The CDR3 region has the DNA TGTGCCAGTACCGAAACAGGGGGCGGTCAGCCCCAGCATTTT. Amino acids: CASTETGGGQPQHF.

The J gene is TRBJ2-2, the V gene TRBV12-3 or TRBV12-4; D remains ambiguous. The CDR3 covers 14 residues. Trimming removed 3 bases at V and 0 bases at J, with 5 bases between. The CDR3 sequence: CASSFQANTGELFF. Here the CDR3 DNA reads TGTGCCAGCAGTTTTCAGGCGAACACCGGGGAGCTGTTTTTT.